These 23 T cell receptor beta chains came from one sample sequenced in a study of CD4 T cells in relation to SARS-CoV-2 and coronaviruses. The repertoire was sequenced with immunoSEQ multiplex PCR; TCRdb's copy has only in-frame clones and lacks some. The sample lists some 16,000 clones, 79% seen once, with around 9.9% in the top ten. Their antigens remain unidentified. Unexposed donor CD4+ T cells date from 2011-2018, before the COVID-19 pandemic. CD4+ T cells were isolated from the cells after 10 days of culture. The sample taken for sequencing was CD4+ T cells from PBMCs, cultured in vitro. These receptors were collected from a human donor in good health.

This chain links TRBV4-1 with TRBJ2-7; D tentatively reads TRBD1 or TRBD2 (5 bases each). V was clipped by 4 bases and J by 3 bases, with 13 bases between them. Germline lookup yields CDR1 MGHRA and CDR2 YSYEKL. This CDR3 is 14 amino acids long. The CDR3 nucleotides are TGCGCCAGCAGCCCGGAGGACAATTACTACGAGCAGTACTTC. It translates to CASSPEDNYYEQYF.

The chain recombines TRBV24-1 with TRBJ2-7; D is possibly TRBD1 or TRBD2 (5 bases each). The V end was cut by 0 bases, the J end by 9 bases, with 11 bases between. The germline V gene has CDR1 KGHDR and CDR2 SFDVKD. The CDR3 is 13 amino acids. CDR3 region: CATSDLPGGRQYF. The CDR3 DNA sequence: TGTGCCACCAGTGATTTGCCTGGGGGAAGGCAGTACTTC.

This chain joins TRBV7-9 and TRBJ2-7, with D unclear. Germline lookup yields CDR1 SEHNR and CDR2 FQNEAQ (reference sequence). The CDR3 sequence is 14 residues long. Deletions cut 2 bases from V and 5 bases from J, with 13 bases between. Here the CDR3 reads CASSLRTTDNEQYF. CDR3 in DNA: TGTGCCAGCAGCTTAAGGACGACCGACAACGAGCAGTACTTC.

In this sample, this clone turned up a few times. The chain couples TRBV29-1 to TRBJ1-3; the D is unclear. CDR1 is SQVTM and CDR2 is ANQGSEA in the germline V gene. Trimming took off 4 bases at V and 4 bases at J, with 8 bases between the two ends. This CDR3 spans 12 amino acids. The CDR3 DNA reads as TGCAGCGTTGGGTCCGACGGAAACACCATATATTTT. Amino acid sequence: CSVGSDGNTIYF.

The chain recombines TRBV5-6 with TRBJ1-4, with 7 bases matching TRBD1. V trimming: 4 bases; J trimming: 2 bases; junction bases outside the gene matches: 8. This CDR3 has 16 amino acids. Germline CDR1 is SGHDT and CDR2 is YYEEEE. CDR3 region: CASSVGQGGTNEKLFF. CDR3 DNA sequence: TGTGCCAGCAGCGTCGGGCAGGGGGGCACTAATGAAAAACTGTTTTTT.

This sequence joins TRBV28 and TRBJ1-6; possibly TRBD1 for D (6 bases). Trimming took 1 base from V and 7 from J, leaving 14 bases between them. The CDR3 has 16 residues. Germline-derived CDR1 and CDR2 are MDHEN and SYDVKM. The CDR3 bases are TGTGCCAGCAGTTTATTCGGGGGCGCGGGCAATTCACCCCTCCACTTT. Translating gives CASSLFGGAGNSPLHF.

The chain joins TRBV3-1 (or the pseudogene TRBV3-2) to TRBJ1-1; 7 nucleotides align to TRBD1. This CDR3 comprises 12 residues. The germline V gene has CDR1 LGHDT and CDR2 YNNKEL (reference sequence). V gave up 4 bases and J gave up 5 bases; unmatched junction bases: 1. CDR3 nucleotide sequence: TGTGCCAGCAGCCTCAGGGGGACTGAAGCTTTCTTT. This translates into CASSLRGTEAFF.

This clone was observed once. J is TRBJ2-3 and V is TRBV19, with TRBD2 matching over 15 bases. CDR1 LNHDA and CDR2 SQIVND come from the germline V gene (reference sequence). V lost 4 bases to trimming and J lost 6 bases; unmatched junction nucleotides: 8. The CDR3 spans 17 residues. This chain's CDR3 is CASSRGLAGGMADTQYF. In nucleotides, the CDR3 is TGTGCCAGTAGTAGAGGACTAGCGGGGGGGATGGCGGATACGCAGTATTTT. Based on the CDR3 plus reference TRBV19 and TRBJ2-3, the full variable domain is DGGITQSPKYLFRKEGQNVTLSCEQNLNHDAMYWYRQDPGQGLRLIYYSQIVNDFQKGDIAEGYSVSREKKESFPLTVTSAQKNPTAFYLCASSRGLAGGMADTQYFGPGTRLTVL.

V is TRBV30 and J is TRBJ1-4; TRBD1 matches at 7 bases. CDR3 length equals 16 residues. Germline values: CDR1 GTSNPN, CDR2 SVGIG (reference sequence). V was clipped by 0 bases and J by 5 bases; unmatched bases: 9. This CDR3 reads CAWSVPVGTENEKLFF. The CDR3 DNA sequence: TGTGCCTGGAGTGTACCCGTCGGGACAGAAAATGAAAAACTGTTTTTT.

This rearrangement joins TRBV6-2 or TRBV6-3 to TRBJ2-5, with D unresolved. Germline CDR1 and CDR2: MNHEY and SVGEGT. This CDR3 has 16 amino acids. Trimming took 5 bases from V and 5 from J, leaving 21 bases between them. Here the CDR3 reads CASSTPARPGRETQYF. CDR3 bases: TGTGCCAGCAGTACTCCGGCCCGACCCGGACGGGAGACCCAGTACTTC.

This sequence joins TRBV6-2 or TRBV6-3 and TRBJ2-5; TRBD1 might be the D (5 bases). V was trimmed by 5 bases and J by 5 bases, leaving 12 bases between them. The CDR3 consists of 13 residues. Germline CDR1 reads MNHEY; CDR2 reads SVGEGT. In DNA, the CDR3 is TGTGCCAGCAGTGATCAGGGTGCGGAGACCCAGTACTTC. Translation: CASSDQGAETQYF.

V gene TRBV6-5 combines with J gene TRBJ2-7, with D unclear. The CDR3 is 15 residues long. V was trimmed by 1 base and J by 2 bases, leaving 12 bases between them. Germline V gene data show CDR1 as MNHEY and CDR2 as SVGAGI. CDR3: CASSYWGRLTYEQYF. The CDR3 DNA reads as TGTGCCAGCAGTTACTGGGGAAGACTTACCTACGAGCAGTACTTC.

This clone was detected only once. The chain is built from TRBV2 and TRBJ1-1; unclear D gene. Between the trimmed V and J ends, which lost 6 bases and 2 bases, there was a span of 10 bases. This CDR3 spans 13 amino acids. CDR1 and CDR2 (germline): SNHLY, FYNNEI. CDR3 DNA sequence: TGTGCCAGCAGCGTCGACGCCAACACTGAAGCTTTCTTT. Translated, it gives CASSVDANTEAFF.

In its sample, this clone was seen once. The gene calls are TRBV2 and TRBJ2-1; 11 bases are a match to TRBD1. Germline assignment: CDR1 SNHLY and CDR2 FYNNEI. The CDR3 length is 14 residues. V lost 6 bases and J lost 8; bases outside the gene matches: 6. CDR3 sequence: CASRTGQGVYEQFF. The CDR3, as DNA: TGTGCCAGCAGGACGGGACAGGGGGTCTATGAGCAGTTCTTC.

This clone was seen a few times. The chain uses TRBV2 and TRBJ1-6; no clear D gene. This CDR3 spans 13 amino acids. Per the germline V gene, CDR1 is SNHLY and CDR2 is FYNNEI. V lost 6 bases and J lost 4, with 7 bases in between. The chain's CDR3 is CASSRGYNSPLHF. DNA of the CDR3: TGTGCCAGCAGCCGGGGTTATAATTCACCCCTCCACTTT. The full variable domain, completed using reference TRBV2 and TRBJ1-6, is EPEVTQTPSHQVTQMGQEVILRCVPISNHLYFYWYRQILGQKVEFLVSFYNNEISEKSEIFDDQFSVERPDGSNFTLKIRSTKLEDSAMYFCASSRGYNSPLHFGNGTRLTVT.

The DNA for the CDR3 is TGTGCCAGCTCACCCGGGCGGGGGGACTACGAGCAGTACTTC. Translated, it gives CASSPGRGDYEQYF. The chain combines TRBV18 with TRBJ2-7, with TRBD2 identical over 8 bases. From germline, CDR1 is KGHSH and CDR2 LQKENI. The CDR3 is 14 residues long. With V trimmed by 3 bases and J by 3 bases, 4 bases remained unmatched.

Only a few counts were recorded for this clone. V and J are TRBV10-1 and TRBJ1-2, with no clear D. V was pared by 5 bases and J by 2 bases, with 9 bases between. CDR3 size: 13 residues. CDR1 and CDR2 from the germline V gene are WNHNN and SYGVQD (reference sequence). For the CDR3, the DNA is TGCGCCAGCAGTCCCTTAGGGAACTATGGCTACACCTTC. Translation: CASSPLGNYGYTF.

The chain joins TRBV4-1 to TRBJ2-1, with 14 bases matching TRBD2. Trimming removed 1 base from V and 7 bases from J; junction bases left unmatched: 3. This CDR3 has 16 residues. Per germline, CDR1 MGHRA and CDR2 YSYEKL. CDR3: CASSQGLAGGQNEQFF. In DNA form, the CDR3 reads TGCGCCAGCAGCCAAGGACTAGCGGGGGGGCAAAATGAGCAGTTCTTC.

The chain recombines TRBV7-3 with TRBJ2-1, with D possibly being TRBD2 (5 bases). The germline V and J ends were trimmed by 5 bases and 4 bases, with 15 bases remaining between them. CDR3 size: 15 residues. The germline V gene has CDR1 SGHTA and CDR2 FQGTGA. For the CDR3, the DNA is TGTGCCAGCAGCGCCACGGGGTCGCTTTACAATGAGCAGTTCTTC. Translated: CASSATGSLYNEQFF.

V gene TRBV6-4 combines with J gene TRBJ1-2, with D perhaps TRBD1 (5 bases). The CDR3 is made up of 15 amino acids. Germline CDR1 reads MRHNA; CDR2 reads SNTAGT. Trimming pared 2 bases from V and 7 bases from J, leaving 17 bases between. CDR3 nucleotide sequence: TGTGCCAGCAGTGACCAACCCGGGGGGGAGGTTGGCTACACCTTC. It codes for CASSDQPGGEVGYTF.

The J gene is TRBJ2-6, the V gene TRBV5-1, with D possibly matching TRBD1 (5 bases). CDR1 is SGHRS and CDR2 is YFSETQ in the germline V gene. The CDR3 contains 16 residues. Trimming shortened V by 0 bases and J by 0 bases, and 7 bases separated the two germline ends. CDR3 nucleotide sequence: TGCGCCAGCAGCTTGGCAGGGCCCTCTGGGGCCAACGTCCTGACTTTC. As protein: CASSLAGPSGANVLTF.

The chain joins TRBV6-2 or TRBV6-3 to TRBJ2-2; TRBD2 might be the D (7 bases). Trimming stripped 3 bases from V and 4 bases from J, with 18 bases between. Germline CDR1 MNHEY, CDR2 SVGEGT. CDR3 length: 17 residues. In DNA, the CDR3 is TGTGCCAGCAGTTATCCCGCCGGGGGGCGTATCACCGGGGAGCTGTTTTTT. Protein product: CASSYPAGGRITGELFF.

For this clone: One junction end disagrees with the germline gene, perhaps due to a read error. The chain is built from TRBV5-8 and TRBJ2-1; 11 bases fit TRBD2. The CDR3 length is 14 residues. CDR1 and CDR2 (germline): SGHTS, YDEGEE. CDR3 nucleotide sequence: TGTGCCAGCAGCTTGGACCGGACTAGCGGGTTCAACGTCTTC. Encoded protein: CASSLDRTSGFNVF.